This T cell receptor (beta chain) was recorded in a study of blood T cell repertoires in COVID-19. Turning to the study itself: Some COVID-19 samples were acute and others convalescent; all came from the United States, Italy and Spain. From T cells, B-cell-depleted T cells, or PBMCs came the material, which was cDNA or gDNA.

Germline CDR1 SGDLS, CDR2 YYNGEE. CDR3 length: 15 amino acids. The assay was immunoSEQ multiplex PCR, and TCRdb's table has in-frame clones only and misses some. The repertoire holds a few hundred thousand clones, with approximately 80% as singletons. As concerns this clone: Germline and junction disagree at one end, which may indicate a read error.

This TCR was sampled from a woman between 40 and 55 years old with acute COVID-19. Source material: PBMCs or T cells enriched from blood (not recorded which). The chain employs TRBV9 and TRBJ1-1; D unclear. Written as DNA, the CDR3 is TGTGCCAGCAGCGTCGGCGGCCTCCAGAACCCTGAAGCTTTCTTT. Translation gives CASSVGGLQNPEAFF.